This TCR beta chain was obtained from a study of OX40 agonist ivuxolimab in advanced cancers. Study overall: Of the patients, three showed partial responses, one with hepatocellular carcinoma and two with cutaneous melanoma. The study's findings and limits: In the 0.1 to 3.0 mg/kg range, CD4+ and CD8+ blood T cells had expanded clonally by week 6. Undetermined was the antigen specificity of the expanded peripheral T cells.

Profiling relied on immunoSEQ multiplex PCR, and the TCRdb table lists in-frame clones only, not all of them. The table lists about 81,000 clones, under 95% of them singletons. About this clone: Its target is not known.

This CDR3 is 14 amino acids long. V lost 6 bases to trimming and J lost 5 bases; unmatched junction nucleotides: 9. Germline V gene data show CDR1 as MGHRA and CDR2 as YSYEKL. Sequenced here: CD4+ or CD8+ T cells sorted from blood, sampled in a trial of the OX40 agonist ivuxolimab. The clonotype originates from an adult with an advanced solid tumor such as melanoma, head and neck, liver or kidney cancer. The chain recombines TRBV4-1 with TRBJ1-1; 7 bases match TRBD1. The CDR3 region has the DNA TGCGCCAGCAGTCCAGGGGGGGGTGGAACTGAAGCTTTCTTT. It codes for CASSPGGGGTEAFF.